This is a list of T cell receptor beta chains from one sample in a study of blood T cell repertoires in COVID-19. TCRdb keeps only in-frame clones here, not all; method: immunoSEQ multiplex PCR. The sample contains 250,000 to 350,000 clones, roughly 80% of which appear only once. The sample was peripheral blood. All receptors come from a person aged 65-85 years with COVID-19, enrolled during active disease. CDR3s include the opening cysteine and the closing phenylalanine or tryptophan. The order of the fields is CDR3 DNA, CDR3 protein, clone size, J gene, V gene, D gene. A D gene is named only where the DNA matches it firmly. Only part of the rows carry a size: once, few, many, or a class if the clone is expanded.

cdr3_nt: TGTGCCAGCAGCCAACCAACCACAGGGTTGACAAACACCATATATTTT
cdr3_aa: CASSQPTTGLTNTIYF
clone_size: -
j_call: TRBJ1-3
v_call: TRBV7-9
d_call: -

cdr3_nt: TGTGCCAGTAGTATGCTGTCAGGGGGTATCGGTGAAAAACTGTTTTTT
cdr3_aa: CASSMLSGGIGEKLFF
clone_size: -
j_call: TRBJ1-4
v_call: TRBV19
d_call: TRBD1

cdr3_nt: TGTGCCAGCAGTTTCTGGACAGGGCAAGGGCCTAGCCAGCCCCAGCATTTT
cdr3_aa: CASSFWTGQGPSQPQHF
clone_size: -
j_call: TRBJ1-5
v_call: TRBV27
d_call: TRBD1

cdr3_nt: TGTGCCAGCAGTAGGGGGTCCGTGGGCCTTAGCAATCAGCCCCAGCATTTT
cdr3_aa: CASSRGSVGLSNQPQHF
clone_size: -
j_call: TRBJ1-5
v_call: TRBV6-2/TRBV6-3
d_call: -

cdr3_nt: TGTGCCAGCTCAGCCGGGACTAGCGTATACGAGCAGTACTTC
cdr3_aa: CASSAGTSVYEQYF
clone_size: -
j_call: TRBJ2-7
v_call: TRBV18
d_call: TRBD2

cdr3_nt: TGCGCCAGCAGCCAAGATGCTTTGCGGCACAGCACAGATACGCAGTATTTT
cdr3_aa: CASSQDALRHSTDTQYF
clone_size: -
j_call: TRBJ2-3
v_call: TRBV4-3
d_call: -

cdr3_nt: TGTGCCATCAGTGGGGACAGGGGGTACGAGCAGTACTTC
cdr3_aa: CAISGDRGYEQYF
clone_size: -
j_call: TRBJ2-7
v_call: TRBV10-3
d_call: TRBD1

cdr3_nt: TGTGCCAGTAGTATCAGGGGTGATGAGCCCCAGCATTTT
cdr3_aa: CASSIRGDEPQHF
clone_size: -
j_call: TRBJ1-5
v_call: TRBV19
d_call: -

cdr3_nt: TGTGCCAGCAGATCGGGGGGGCCGGTTACCGGGGAGCTGTTTTTT
cdr3_aa: CASRSGGPVTGELFF
clone_size: -
j_call: TRBJ2-2
v_call: TRBV6-5
d_call: TRBD2

cdr3_nt: TGCAGCTTTCTTGCGACAGGGAGAGGCTACACCTTC
cdr3_aa: CSFLATGRGYTF
clone_size: -
j_call: TRBJ1-2
v_call: TRBV29-1
d_call: TRBD1

cdr3_nt: TGCGCCAGCAGCTTCGTGCGACTAGCGGGAGCAGATGAGCAGTTCTTC
cdr3_aa: CASSFVRLAGADEQFF
clone_size: -
j_call: TRBJ2-1
v_call: TRBV5-1
d_call: TRBD2

cdr3_nt: TGTGCCAGTATCGGGACAGGGCCCCCCTCTGGGGCCAACGTCCTGACTTTC
cdr3_aa: CASIGTGPPSGANVLTF
clone_size: -
j_call: TRBJ2-6
v_call: TRBV19
d_call: TRBD1

cdr3_nt: TGTGCCAGCAGCACTACCGGGGACTACGAGCAGTACTTC
cdr3_aa: CASSTTGDYEQYF
clone_size: -
j_call: TRBJ2-7
v_call: TRBV14
d_call: -

cdr3_nt: TGCGCCAGCAGAGCGAGCTCTGGAAACACCATATATTTT
cdr3_aa: CASRASSGNTIYF
clone_size: -
j_call: TRBJ1-3
v_call: TRBV4-3
d_call: -

cdr3_nt: TGTGCCAGCAGTGCAGGACAGCCCCAGCATTTT
cdr3_aa: CASSAGQPQHF
clone_size: -
j_call: TRBJ1-5
v_call: TRBV2
d_call: -

cdr3_nt: TGTGCCAGCAGCCAAGTGCGCGGGAGTGGGAGCATTCAGTACTTC
cdr3_aa: CASSQVRGSGSIQYF
clone_size: -
j_call: TRBJ2-4
v_call: TRBV3-1/TRBV3-2
d_call: TRBD2

cdr3_nt: TGTGCCAGCAGCGCATCAGGGGGCGGGTTCTCTGAAGCTTTCTTT
cdr3_aa: CASSASGGGFSEAFF
clone_size: few
j_call: TRBJ1-1
v_call: TRBV7-9
d_call: TRBD1

cdr3_nt: TGTGCCAGCAGCTTAAACCAGGGGCTGGGAGCTAACTATGGCTACACCTTC
cdr3_aa: CASSLNQGLGANYGYTF
clone_size: -
j_call: TRBJ1-2
v_call: TRBV7-8
d_call: -

cdr3_nt: TGTGCCAGCAGCTTGGGGGGCAGGCAGGGGTACTATGGCTACACCTTC
cdr3_aa: CASSLGGRQGYYGYTF
clone_size: -
j_call: TRBJ1-2
v_call: TRBV5-6
d_call: -

cdr3_nt: TGCGCCAGCAGCCCCTCTAGGACAGGGCAGGGAGAAAAACTGTTTTTT
cdr3_aa: CASSPSRTGQGEKLFF
clone_size: -
j_call: TRBJ1-4
v_call: TRBV4-1
d_call: TRBD1

cdr3_nt: TGTGCCAGCAGCCTAGCCACCCTTTCTGGGGAGCCCGACGAGCAGTACTTC
cdr3_aa: CASSLATLSGEPDEQYF
clone_size: few
j_call: TRBJ2-7
v_call: TRBV7-9
d_call: -

cdr3_nt: TGTGCCGCCAGCAGCAGACGGACAGGGACGATCGATCAGCCCCAGCATTTT
cdr3_aa: CAASSRRTGTIDQPQHF
clone_size: -
j_call: TRBJ1-5
v_call: TRBV15
d_call: TRBD1

cdr3_nt: TGTGCCACCAGTGATTCCTACAGGGGGCAAACCGGGGAGCTGTTTTTT
cdr3_aa: CATSDSYRGQTGELFF
clone_size: few
j_call: TRBJ2-2
v_call: TRBV24-1
d_call: TRBD1

cdr3_nt: TGTGCCAGCAGCTTATTAGATTCTAATGAAAAACTGTTTTTT
cdr3_aa: CASSLLDSNEKLFF
clone_size: few
j_call: TRBJ1-4
v_call: TRBV7-9
d_call: -

cdr3_nt: TGCGCCAGCAGCCTACAGCTGAACACTGAAGCTTTCTTT
cdr3_aa: CASSLQLNTEAFF
clone_size: -
j_call: TRBJ1-1
v_call: TRBV4-3
d_call: -

cdr3_nt: TGTGCCAGCAGCCAGCGGACAGGGAACACCGGGGAGCTGTTTTTT
cdr3_aa: CASSQRTGNTGELFF
clone_size: -
j_call: TRBJ2-2
v_call: TRBV7-3
d_call: TRBD1

cdr3_nt: TGTGCCAGTAGTAGGAGGTCGACAGGGGGCGCCGGGGAAAAACTGTTTTTT
cdr3_aa: CASSRRSTGGAGEKLFF
clone_size: -
j_call: TRBJ1-4
v_call: TRBV19
d_call: TRBD1

cdr3_nt: TGTGCCAGCAGCGACTGGAATGAAAAACTGTTTTTT
cdr3_aa: CASSDWNEKLFF
clone_size: -
j_call: TRBJ1-4
v_call: TRBV5-4
d_call: -

cdr3_nt: TGTGCCAGCAGCTTGCAGACAGGGGGCGGATACTATGGCTACACCTTC
cdr3_aa: CASSLQTGGGYYGYTF
clone_size: -
j_call: TRBJ1-2
v_call: TRBV5-6
d_call: TRBD1

cdr3_nt: TGTGCCAGCAGCTTAGTAGGGGGAACTGGAAACACCATATATTTT
cdr3_aa: CASSLVGGTGNTIYF
clone_size: -
j_call: TRBJ1-3
v_call: TRBV7-3
d_call: -

cdr3_nt: TGTGCCAGCAGCCATGGACAGAACGAGCAGTACTTC
cdr3_aa: CASSHGQNEQYF
clone_size: once
j_call: TRBJ2-7
v_call: TRBV7-2
d_call: -

cdr3_nt: TGTGCCAGCAGCATCGGACAGGGCTCAGGGTTTGAGCAGTTCTTC
cdr3_aa: CASSIGQGSGFEQFF
clone_size: -
j_call: TRBJ2-1
v_call: TRBV7-3
d_call: TRBD1

cdr3_nt: TGTGCCAGCAGCCGAGGGACAGTAAACACCGGGGAGCTGTTTTTT
cdr3_aa: CASSRGTVNTGELFF
clone_size: -
j_call: TRBJ2-2
v_call: TRBV28
d_call: TRBD1

cdr3_nt: TGTGCCAGCAGCCGGGGACTAGACCCACAAGAGACCCAGTACTTC
cdr3_aa: CASSRGLDPQETQYF
clone_size: -
j_call: TRBJ2-5
v_call: TRBV7-2
d_call: TRBD2

cdr3_nt: TGTGCCAGCAGTGAAGGTCCCCCGGGAGATCAGCCCCAGCATTTT
cdr3_aa: CASSEGPPGDQPQHF
clone_size: once
j_call: TRBJ1-5
v_call: TRBV6-1
d_call: -

cdr3_nt: TGTGCCAGCAGTTTAGGAGGGTTCACTGAAGCTTTCTTT
cdr3_aa: CASSLGGFTEAFF
clone_size: -
j_call: TRBJ1-1
v_call: TRBV12-3/TRBV12-4
d_call: -

cdr3_nt: TGTGCCAGCAGCCAAGCCAGGTCCCAGGGGAGTTCCTATGGCTACACCTTC
cdr3_aa: CASSQARSQGSSYGYTF
clone_size: -
j_call: TRBJ1-2
v_call: TRBV3-1/TRBV3-2
d_call: -

cdr3_nt: TGTGCCAGCAGTATTAGCGGGACAGGGATTTATGAGCAGTTCTTC
cdr3_aa: CASSISGTGIYEQFF
clone_size: -
j_call: TRBJ2-1
v_call: TRBV9
d_call: -

cdr3_nt: TGTGCCAGTAGTATTTACCGAGGGGGTACCAATCAGCCCCAGCATTTT
cdr3_aa: CASSIYRGGTNQPQHF
clone_size: once
j_call: TRBJ1-5
v_call: TRBV19
d_call: -

cdr3_nt: TGTGCCAGCAGCCCGCGCGGGGGGGTAAGGAGGGAGCTGTTTTTT
cdr3_aa: CASSPRGGVRRELFF
clone_size: -
j_call: TRBJ2-2
v_call: TRBV9
d_call: TRBD2

cdr3_nt: TGTGCCCTTCTCCAGGGATTCGCGGGCTACACCTTC
cdr3_aa: CALLQGFAGYTF
clone_size: -
j_call: TRBJ1-2
v_call: TRBV12-3/TRBV12-4
d_call: -

cdr3_nt: TGTGCCAGCAGGACAGGTTCTTATAGCAATCAGCCCCAGCATTTT
cdr3_aa: CASRTGSYSNQPQHF
clone_size: -
j_call: TRBJ1-5
v_call: TRBV27
d_call: -

cdr3_nt: TGTGCCAGCAGTTCGCGGACAGGGGGTAGAGAGACCCAGTACTTC
cdr3_aa: CASSSRTGGRETQYF
clone_size: -
j_call: TRBJ2-5
v_call: TRBV6-5
d_call: TRBD1

cdr3_nt: TGTGCCAGCAGCTTTGGCGGGGTAACTCTTCCGGGAAAACTGTTTTTT
cdr3_aa: CASSFGGVTLPGKLFF
clone_size: -
j_call: TRBJ1-4
v_call: TRBV11-1
d_call: -

cdr3_nt: TGTGCCTGGAATGGGGGGGACGGAAACACCATATATTTT
cdr3_aa: CAWNGGDGNTIYF
clone_size: -
j_call: TRBJ1-3
v_call: TRBV30
d_call: -

cdr3_nt: TGTGCCAGCAGCTTGGAGCCAGGGAAGACCTACGAGCAGTACTTC
cdr3_aa: CASSLEPGKTYEQYF
clone_size: -
j_call: TRBJ2-7
v_call: TRBV5-4
d_call: -

cdr3_nt: TGTGCCAGCAGCTTTTTAGACAGTTTTTTAAAGAACACTGAAGCTTTCTTT
cdr3_aa: CASSFLDSFLKNTEAFF
clone_size: -
j_call: TRBJ1-1
v_call: TRBV13
d_call: -

cdr3_nt: TGTGCCAGCAGAACCGGGACAGTGCCCTATGGCTACACCTTC
cdr3_aa: CASRTGTVPYGYTF
clone_size: -
j_call: TRBJ1-2
v_call: TRBV7-2
d_call: TRBD1

cdr3_nt: TGTGCCAGCAGACGTAAACAGGGGGCGCGCGATGAGCAGTTCTTC
cdr3_aa: CASRRKQGARDEQFF
clone_size: -
j_call: TRBJ2-1
v_call: TRBV28
d_call: TRBD1

cdr3_nt: TGTGCCAGCTCACCACAGGGGGTAGATGGAAACACCATATATTTT
cdr3_aa: CASSPQGVDGNTIYF
clone_size: -
j_call: TRBJ1-3
v_call: TRBV18
d_call: -

cdr3_nt: TGTGCCAGCAGCTACAGGGGGGGCTCACCCCTCCACTTT
cdr3_aa: CASSYRGGSPLHF
clone_size: once
j_call: TRBJ1-6
v_call: TRBV7-3
d_call: TRBD1

cdr3_nt: TGTGCCAGCAGTTTGGGAGGACTATACTACGAGCAGTACTTC
cdr3_aa: CASSLGGLYYEQYF
clone_size: -
j_call: TRBJ2-7
v_call: TRBV27
d_call: -

cdr3_nt: TGTGCCACGGCCTGGACAAATCAAAATGAGCAGTTCTTC
cdr3_aa: CATAWTNQNEQFF
clone_size: -
j_call: TRBJ2-1
v_call: TRBV28
d_call: -